The next 18 T cell receptor beta chains were all read from a single sample in a study of blood T cell repertoires in COVID-19 (dated by TCRdb to between 2020 and 2021). Library prep was done by the immunoSEQ multiplex PCR assay. In TCRdb, the immuneACCESS table is reduced to in-frame sequences with V and J assigned. These tables do not hold every clone; where another copy was compared, an unresolved V gene accounts for under half, and the others remain unexplained. Present in this sample are some 200,000 clones, 88% of which were seen just once. Clones ranked in the top ten supply 1.5% of the sample. The sample was peripheral blood. These receptors all come from a man younger than 35 with active or convalescent COVID-19.

The chain has TRBV15 and TRBJ2-7; maybe TRBD1 (6 bases). Looked up from germline, CDR1 is LNHNV and CDR2 is YYDKDF (reference sequence). The V end was cut by 3 bases, the J end by 3 bases, with 18 bases between. The CDR3 totals 16 residues. This CDR3 reads CATSSATPDRIYEQYF. The CDR3 DNA sequence: TGTGCCACCAGCAGCGCAACCCCAGACAGGATCTACGAGCAGTACTTC.

The chain employs TRBV3-1 (or the pseudogene TRBV3-2) and TRBJ1-2, with D unclear. The length of the CDR3 is 14 residues. The germline V gene encodes CDR1 LGHDT and CDR2 YNNKEL (reference sequence). Trimming removed 0 bases from V and 8 bases from J, with 13 bases in between. The CDR3, as DNA: TGTGCCAGCAGCCAAGAAGCCAGAGGTAGGGGCTACACCTTC. Protein: CASSQEARGRGYTF.

In this sample, this clone turned up once. The rearrangement links TRBV28 to TRBJ1-5; TRBD1 matches at 8 bases. The length of the CDR3 is 19 residues. V trimming: 10 bases; J trimming: 0 bases; junction bases outside the gene matches: 20. Looked up from germline, CDR1 is MDHEN and CDR2 is SYDVKM. The chain's CDR3 is CAISQAGGLISNSNQPQHF. CDR3 nucleotides: TGTGCCATCTCCCAGGCAGGGGGCCTGATATCTAATAGCAATCAGCCCCAGCATTTT.

This clone appeared once. The J gene is TRBJ1-3, the V gene TRBV3-1 (or the pseudogene TRBV3-2); 8 positions agree with TRBD1. The CDR3 sequence is 14 residues long. V trimming: 4 bases; J trimming: 7 bases; junction bases outside the gene matches: 6. Germline V gives CDR1 LGHDT, CDR2 YNNKEL (reference sequence). CDR3 loop: CASSPIDRGNTIYF. As DNA, the CDR3 is TGTGCCAGCAGCCCTATCGACAGGGGTAACACCATATATTTT.

The V call is TRBV6-5, the J call TRBJ1-5; D is possibly TRBD1 (6 bases). In germline, CDR1 is MNHEY, CDR2 SVGAGI. V was shortened by 7 bases and J by 0 bases, with 13 bases between the two germline ends. This CDR3 is built from 15 residues. CDR3 amino acids: CASMWGQNSNQPQHF. The CDR3 bases are TGTGCCAGCATGTGGGGGCAAAATAGCAATCAGCCCCAGCATTTT.

The rearrangement joins TRBV13 to TRBJ2-1, with 8 bases identical to TRBD1. V was pared by 4 bases and J by 8 bases, with 22 bases of the junction left unmatched. There are 19 residues in the CDR3. Per germline, CDR1 PRHDT and CDR2 FYEKMQ (reference sequence). This chain's CDR3 is CASSSILAADRATRYEQFF. The CDR3 nucleotides read TGTGCCAGCAGCTCGATTCTGGCCGCGGACAGGGCGACTAGGTATGAGCAGTTCTTC.

The rearrangement links TRBV29-1 to TRBJ2-2; the D gene is possibly TRBD1 (6 bases). V lost 4 bases, J lost 5 bases, and 17 bases lay in between. CDR1 SQVTM and CDR2 ANQGSEA come from the germline V gene. The CDR3 totals 15 residues. CDR3 in DNA: TGCAGCGTTGCGCAGGGGTCCGTGAGAACCGGGGAGCTGTTTTTT. Protein product: CSVAQGSVRTGELFF.

This clone was recorded only once. This sequence joins TRBV9 and TRBJ2-7; 9 nucleotides match TRBD2. Germline V gene sequence: CDR1 SGDLS, CDR2 YYNGEE. J was trimmed by 6 bases and V by 0 bases; bases with no gene match: 7. The CDR3 is 15 residues long. The CDR3 DNA sequence: TGTGCCAGCAGCGTAGGTGTAGCGGGAGTAAGCGAGCAGTACTTC. Translating gives CASSVGVAGVSEQYF. Full variable domain (missing parts from reference TRBV9 and TRBJ2-7): DSGVTQTPKHLITATGQRVTLRCSPRSGDLSVYWYQQSLDQGLQFLIQYYNGEERAKGNILERFSAQQFPDLHSELNLSSLELGDSALYFCASSVGVAGVSEQYFGPGTRLTVT.

The genes are TRBV15 and TRBJ2-7; 8 bases are a match to TRBD1. Germline trimming cut 1 base from V and 13 bases from J; bases unmatched to any gene: 9. The CDR3 covers 13 residues. CDR1 LNHNV and CDR2 YYDKDF come from the germline V gene (reference sequence). As DNA, the CDR3 is TGTGCCACCAGCAGAGGAAACCGGGACAGGCCCTACTTC. Translation: CATSRGNRDRPYF.

The chain joins TRBV4-1 to TRBJ2-3; D is undetermined. CDR3 length: 15 amino acids. The germline gives CDR1 MGHRA, CDR2 YSYEKL. Trimming left V 3 bases short and J 0 bases short, with 10 bases between. CDR3 sequence: CASSQTPSSTDTQYF. The CDR3 region has the DNA TGCGCCAGCAGCCAGACACCGTCTAGCACAGATACGCAGTATTTT.

This chain joins TRBV11-2 and TRBJ2-1, with TRBD2 matching 9 bases. CDR1 is SGHAT, CDR2 FQNNGV, per germline. There are 16 residues in the CDR3. After removal of 1 base from V and 1 base from J, the junction contained 2 bases not matched to a gene. The CDR3 DNA follows: TGTGCCAGCAGCTTAGGAGCGGGAGGATCCTACAATGAGCAGTTCTTC. Amino acids: CASSLGAGGSYNEQFF. Full variable domain (rest looked up from reference TRBV11-2 and TRBJ2-1): EAGVAQSPRYKIIEKRQSVAFWCNPISGHATLYWYQQILGQGPKLLIQFQNNGVVDDSQLPKDRFSAERLKGVDSTLKIQPAKLEDSAVYLCASSLGAGGSYNEQFFGPGTRLTVL.

About this clone: One junction end does not reproduce the germline sequence, and a read error may be involved. The chain has TRBV2 and TRBJ1-1; 9 bases map to TRBD1. This CDR3 is built from 15 residues. Germline V gives CDR1 SNHLY, CDR2 FYNNEI. This chain's CDR3 is CASSKDGQGNAEAFF. For the CDR3, the DNA is TGTGCCAGCAGTAAAGACGGACAGGGGAACGCTGAAGCTTTCTTT.

The gene calls are TRBV18 and TRBJ1-3; no firm D call. Germline V gives CDR1 KGHSH, CDR2 LQKENI. Trimming stripped 1 base from V and 0 bases from J, with 10 bases between. The CDR3 is 16 residues long. This chain's CDR3 is CASSPLSGFSGNTIYF. The CDR3 region has the DNA TGTGCCAGCTCACCACTCTCCGGGTTCTCTGGAAACACCATATATTTT.

The V call is TRBV19, the J call TRBJ1-3, with 9 bases identical to TRBD1. V trimming: 7 bases; J trimming: 4 bases; junction bases outside the gene matches: 8. The germline CDR1 and CDR2 sequences are LNHDA and SQIVND (reference sequence). The length of the CDR3 is 15 residues. CDR3 sequence reads: CASTLDRGKGNTIYF. CDR3 coding DNA: TGTGCCAGTACCCTTGACAGGGGGAAAGGAAACACCATATATTTT. Combining the CDR3 with reference TRBV19 and TRBJ1-3 gives the whole variable domain DGGITQSPKYLFRKEGQNVTLSCEQNLNHDAMYWYRQDPGQGLRLIYYSQIVNDFQKGDIAEGYSVSREKKESFPLTVTSAQKNPTAFYLCASTLDRGKGNTIYFGEGSWLTVV.

This rearrangement joins TRBV21-1 to TRBJ1-2; TRBD1 is the table's D call, not checked against the DNA. TRBV21-1 represents a pseudogene. CDR3 length: 17 amino acids. The CDR3: CASSTYGARAVRCGYTF. The CDR3 DNA reads as TGTGCCAGCAGCACATATGGGGCCAGGGCGGTTAGGTGTGGCTACACCTTC.

This clone was recorded only once. This chain uses TRBV4-1 with TRBJ2-5, with 7 bases aligning to TRBD1. CDR3 length: 14 residues. V trimming: 3 bases; J trimming: 2 bases; junction bases outside the gene matches: 3. Germline V gene lookup returns CDR1 MGHRA and CDR2 YSYEKL. This CDR3 reads CASSQTGLQETQYF. In DNA form, the CDR3 reads TGCGCCAGCAGCCAGACAGGGTTACAAGAGACCCAGTACTTC.

This chain links TRBV19 with TRBJ2-7; 8 bases line up with TRBD1. CDR1 is LNHDA and CDR2 is SQIVND in the germline V gene (reference sequence). V gave up 6 bases and J gave up 2 bases; unmatched junction bases: 9. CDR3 size: 15 residues. The chain's CDR3 is CASSIKQGAAYEQYF. In nucleotides, the CDR3 is TGTGCCAGTAGCATAAAGCAGGGGGCCGCCTACGAGCAGTACTTC.

The chain is built from TRBV2 and TRBJ2-5, with a weak D call TRBD2 (6 bases). Trimming removed 11 bases from V and 2 bases from J, with 18 bases in between. The CDR3 extends over 14 amino acids. Germline-derived CDR1 and CDR2 are SNHLY and FYNNEI. This chain's CDR3 is CASRRASGQETQYF. In nucleotides, the CDR3 is TGTGCCTCAAGGCGGGCCAGCGGGCAAGAGACCCAGTACTTC.